This TCR beta chain was identified in a study of T cell repertoires in cytomegalovirus infection (dated by TCRdb to about 2019). In the study overall: The HLA type of each donor mattered for the analysis, because public TCR beta signatures pointed to carriage of CMV infection along with the matching HLA type.

Data came from an Illumina HiSeq 1500. Using fastp at Q25 and MiXCR, TCRdb reprocessed the public reads and kept productive beta chains. For every CDR3 protein sequence, its rows merge into one entry that carries the most common genes and DNA. This sample gives about 740,000 distinct CDR3 sequences in total; about a third of them show up just once. In total, the top ten clones hold 2.8% of the sample. Broad study findings and their caveats: In both this cohort and an independent roughly 400-donor cohort, the cumulative frequency of public TCR beta family members distinguished carriers of CMV infection plus the relevant HLA type. The ex vivo response was dominated by HLA-C-restricted CMV-specific TCR beta clonotypes, which also provided the single most frequent clonotype in two of eight donors.

Ten or more counts support this clonotype. The antigen it recognizes is unknown. No base quality information exists; no much larger clone differs at one position. This sequence was found in a human donor in good health (CMV status not recorded). Some clones in this sample may be carry-over from other donors' samples. Input material: PBMCs.

The DNA sequence is given as TGTGCCAGCATTAGCAGGGGCACCGGGGAGCTGTTTTTT. Its protein reads: CASISRGTGELFF. This chain joins TRBV28 to TRBJ2-2; the D gene is possibly TRBD1, with 6 bases matching. According to the germline V gene, CDR1 reads MDHEN and CDR2 reads SYDVKM. V is clipped by 7 bases and J by 4 bases, and the sequence between their germline boundaries is 10 bases long. The CDR3 holds 13 amino acids from the cysteine to the phenylalanine. Only the CDR3 DNA stays, 39 bases, in frame from base 1.